This section outlines one TCR beta chain sequence together with its context. The data were obtained in a study of cytomegalovirus exposure and HLA in healthy donors. Across the whole study: Genetic ancestry analysis placed around four fifths of the 398 donors that were genotyped in the Caucasian-associated cluster.

This CDR3 spans 14 amino acids. Trimming left V 1 base short and J 2 bases short, with 10 bases between. Germline CDR1 is SGHKS and CDR2 is YYEKEE (reference sequence). The PCR was carried out with 60 Vbeta primers and 13 Jbeta primers. The table came from immunoSEQ multiplex PCR; TCRdb's copy has only in-frame clones and leaves some out. The listing records 100,000 to 150,000 clones. The TCR originated in a man between 18 and 29 years old in good health and CMV-seronegative. The V call is TRBV5-5, the J call TRBJ2-7, with D possibly being TRBD2 (5 bases). The sequenced sample was PBMCs. CDR3 protein: CASSLTGDPYEQYF. The CDR3 DNA is TGTGCCAGCAGCTTGACCGGGGATCCCTACGAGCAGTACTTC.